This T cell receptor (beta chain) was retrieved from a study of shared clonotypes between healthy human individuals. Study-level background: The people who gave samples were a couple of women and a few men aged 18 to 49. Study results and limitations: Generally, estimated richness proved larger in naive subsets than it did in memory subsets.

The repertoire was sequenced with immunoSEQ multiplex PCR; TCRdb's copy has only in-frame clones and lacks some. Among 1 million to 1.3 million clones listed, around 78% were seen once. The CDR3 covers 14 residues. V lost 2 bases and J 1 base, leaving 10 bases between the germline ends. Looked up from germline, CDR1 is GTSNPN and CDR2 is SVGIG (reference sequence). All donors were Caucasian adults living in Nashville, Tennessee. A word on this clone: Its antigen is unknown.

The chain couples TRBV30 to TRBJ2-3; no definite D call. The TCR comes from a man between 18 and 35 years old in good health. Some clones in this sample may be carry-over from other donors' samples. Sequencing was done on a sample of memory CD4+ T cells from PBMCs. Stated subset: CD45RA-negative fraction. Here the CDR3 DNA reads TGTGCCTGGAGTAGGACGCTACGCACAGATACGCAGTATTTT. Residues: CAWSRTLRTDTQYF.